This T cell receptor (beta chain) was identified during a study of blood T cell repertoires in COVID-19. Study overall: Nucleic acid was either cDNA or gDNA, and it came from T cells, B-cell-depleted T cells, or PBMCs.

Authors' processing steps: Estimates of nucleated cell counts were drawn from the amplification of reference gene primers. TCRdb's copy holds only in-frame clones and misses some; the assay was immunoSEQ multiplex PCR. V, J and clone size are taken as reported in that table, and D and trimming were inferred from the DNA itself. The sample holds over 450,000 clones, approximately 91% seen once. A word on this clone: Other DNA sequences from this sample encode an identical CDR3 as well.

V was cut by 2 bases and J by 1 base, with 5 bases left in between. This CDR3 has 12 amino acids. The germline gives CDR1 GTSNPN, CDR2 SVGIG (reference sequence). Followed over time, Seattle patients had been enrolled while infection was active. The receptor's source is a woman aged 50 to 60 with COVID-19, enrolled during active disease. The material sequenced was peripheral blood. The chain uses TRBV30 and TRBJ1-2; D gene ambiguous. The CDR3 nucleotides read TGTGCCTGGAGTTCGGGTAACTATGGCTACACCTTC. Translation gives CAWSSGNYGYTF.